Detailed here is one T cell receptor (beta chain). The sample belongs to a study of blood T cell repertoires in COVID-19. Study background: Acute-phase and convalescent COVID-19 samples originated in the United States, Italy and Spain.

In the study's own analysis: Estimated nucleated cell counts came from reference gene primer amplification. Generated by immunoSEQ multiplex PCR, the TCRdb table keeps only in-frame clones and is missing some. The V and J calls and the clone size are those of that table, but D and trimming were determined from the DNA. This repertoire shows approximately 80,000 clones, 81% found once; its top ten account for roughly 40%. Between the trimmed V and J ends, which lost 5 bases and 0 bases, there was a span of 11 bases. Germline values: CDR1 SGHRS, CDR2 YFSETQ. This CDR3 is 14 amino acids long. The specimen sequenced was peripheral blood. The chain employs TRBV5-1 and TRBJ2-5; D is possibly TRBD1 (5 bases). The receptor was derived from an elderly man with acute or convalescent COVID-19. The CDR3 nucleotides are TGCGCCAGCAGTATGGGGCAGTACCAAGAGACCCAGTACTTC. Amino acids: CASSMGQYQETQYF.